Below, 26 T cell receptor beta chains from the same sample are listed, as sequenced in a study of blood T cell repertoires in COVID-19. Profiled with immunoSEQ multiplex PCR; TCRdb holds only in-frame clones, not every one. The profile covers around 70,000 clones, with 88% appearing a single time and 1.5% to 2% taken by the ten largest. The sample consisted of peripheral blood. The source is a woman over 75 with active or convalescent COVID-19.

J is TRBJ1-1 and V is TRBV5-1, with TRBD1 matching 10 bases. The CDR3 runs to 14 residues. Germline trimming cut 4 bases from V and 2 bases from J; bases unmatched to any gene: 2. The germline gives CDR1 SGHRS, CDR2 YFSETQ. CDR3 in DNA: TGCGCCAGCAGCCGGGACAGGGGCAACACTGAAGCTTTCTTT. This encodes CASSRDRGNTEAFF.

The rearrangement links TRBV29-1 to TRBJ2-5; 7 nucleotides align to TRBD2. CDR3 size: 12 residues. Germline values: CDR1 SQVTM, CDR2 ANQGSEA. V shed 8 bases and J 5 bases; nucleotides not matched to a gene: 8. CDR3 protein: CSFGRGGETQYF. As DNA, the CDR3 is TGCAGCTTTGGGAGGGGTGGTGAGACCCAGTACTTC.

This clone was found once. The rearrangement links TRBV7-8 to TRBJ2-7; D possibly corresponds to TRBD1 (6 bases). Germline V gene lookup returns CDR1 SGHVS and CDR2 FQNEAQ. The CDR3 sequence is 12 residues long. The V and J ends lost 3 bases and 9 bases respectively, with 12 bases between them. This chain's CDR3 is CASSLGAPGQYF. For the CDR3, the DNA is TGTGCCAGCAGCTTGGGGGCCCCGGGGCAGTACTTC.

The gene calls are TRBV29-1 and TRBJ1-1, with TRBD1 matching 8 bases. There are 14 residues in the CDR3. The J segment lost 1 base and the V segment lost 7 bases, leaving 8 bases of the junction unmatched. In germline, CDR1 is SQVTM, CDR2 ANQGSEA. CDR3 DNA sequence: TGCAGCGCTAGAGGACAGGGATCGAACACTGAAGCTTTCTTT. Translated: CSARGQGSNTEAFF.

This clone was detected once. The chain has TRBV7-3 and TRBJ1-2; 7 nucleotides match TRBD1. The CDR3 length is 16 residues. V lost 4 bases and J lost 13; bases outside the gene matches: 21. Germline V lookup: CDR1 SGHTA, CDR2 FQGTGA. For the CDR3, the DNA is TGTGCCAGCAGCTGGTCGCCGGGACAGAATCGCGCGGGACTCACCTTC. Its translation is CASSWSPGQNRAGLTF.

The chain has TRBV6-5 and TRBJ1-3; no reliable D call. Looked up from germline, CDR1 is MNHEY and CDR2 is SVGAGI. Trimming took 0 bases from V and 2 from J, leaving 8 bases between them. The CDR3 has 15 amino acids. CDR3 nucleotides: TGTGCCAGCAGTTACTCACAGACGGCTGGAAACACCATATATTTT. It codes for CASSYSQTAGNTIYF.

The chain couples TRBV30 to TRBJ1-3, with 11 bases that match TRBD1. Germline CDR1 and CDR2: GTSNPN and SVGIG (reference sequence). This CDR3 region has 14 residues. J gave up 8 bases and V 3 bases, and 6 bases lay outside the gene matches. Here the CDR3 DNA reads TGTGCCTGGAGCCCGGGACAGGGGGTTGACACCATATATTTT. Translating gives CAWSPGQGVDTIYF. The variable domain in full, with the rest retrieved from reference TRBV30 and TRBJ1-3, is SQTIHQWPATLVQPVGSPLSLECTVEGTSNPNLYWYRQAAGRGLQLLFYSVGIGQISSEVPQNLSASRPQDRQFILSSKKLLLSDSGFYLCAWSPGQGVDTIYFGEGSWLTVV.

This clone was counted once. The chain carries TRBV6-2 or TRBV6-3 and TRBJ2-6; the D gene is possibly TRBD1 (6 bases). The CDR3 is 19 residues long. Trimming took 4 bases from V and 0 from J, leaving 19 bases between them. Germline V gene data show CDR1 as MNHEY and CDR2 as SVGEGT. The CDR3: CASSFFRDTKFSGANVLTF. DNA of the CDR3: TGTGCCAGCAGTTTCTTCCGGGACACCAAATTCTCTGGGGCCAACGTCCTGACTTTC.

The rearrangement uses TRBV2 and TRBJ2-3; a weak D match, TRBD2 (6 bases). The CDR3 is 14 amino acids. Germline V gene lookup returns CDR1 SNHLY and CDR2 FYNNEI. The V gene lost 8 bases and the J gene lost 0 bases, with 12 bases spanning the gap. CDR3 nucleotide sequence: TGTGCCAGCTTTGAGACTAGAAGCACAGATACGCAGTATTTT. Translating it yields CASFETRSTDTQYF.

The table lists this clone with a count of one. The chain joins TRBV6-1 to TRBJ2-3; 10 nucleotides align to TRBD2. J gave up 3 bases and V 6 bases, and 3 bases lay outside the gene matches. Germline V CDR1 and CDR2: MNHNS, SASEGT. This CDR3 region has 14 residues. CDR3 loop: CASSPAGGTDTQYF. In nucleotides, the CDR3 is TGTGCCAGCAGCCCAGCGGGGGGGACAGATACGCAGTATTTT.

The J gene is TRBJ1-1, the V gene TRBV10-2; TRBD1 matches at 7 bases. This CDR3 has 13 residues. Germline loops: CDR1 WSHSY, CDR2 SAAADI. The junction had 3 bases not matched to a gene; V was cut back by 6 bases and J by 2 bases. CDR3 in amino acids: CASRDRPNTEAFF. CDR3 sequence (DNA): TGCGCCAGCAGGGACAGGCCTAACACTGAAGCTTTCTTT.

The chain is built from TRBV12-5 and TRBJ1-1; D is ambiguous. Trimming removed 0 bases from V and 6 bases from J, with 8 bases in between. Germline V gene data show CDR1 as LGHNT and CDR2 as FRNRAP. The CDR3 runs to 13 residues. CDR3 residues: CASGLVRGAEAFF. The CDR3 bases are TGTGCTAGTGGTTTGGTACGTGGAGCTGAAGCTTTCTTT.

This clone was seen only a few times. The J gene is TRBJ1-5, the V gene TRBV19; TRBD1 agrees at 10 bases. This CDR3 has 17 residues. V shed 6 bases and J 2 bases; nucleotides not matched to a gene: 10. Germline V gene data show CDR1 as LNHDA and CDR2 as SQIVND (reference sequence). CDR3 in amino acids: CASSPGTGVGGNQPQHF. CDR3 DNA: TGTGCCAGTAGCCCCGGGACAGGGGTTGGTGGCAATCAGCCCCAGCATTTT.

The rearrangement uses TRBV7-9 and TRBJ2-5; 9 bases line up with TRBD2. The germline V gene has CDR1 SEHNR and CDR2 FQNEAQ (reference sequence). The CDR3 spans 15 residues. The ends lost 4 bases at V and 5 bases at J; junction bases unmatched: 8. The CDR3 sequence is CASSSGSGGGETQYF. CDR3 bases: TGTGCCAGCAGCTCCGGTAGCGGGGGAGGCGAGACCCAGTACTTC.

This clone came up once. CDR3 sequence reads: CASRAGLAGAHSSSYNEQFF. The DNA of the CDR3 is TGTGCCAGCAGGGCAGGACTAGCGGGGGCCCACTCAAGCTCCTACAATGAGCAGTTCTTC. The chain recombines TRBV2 with TRBJ2-1; the match to TRBD2 covers 13 bases. The CDR3 consists of 20 residues. Germline V gene data show CDR1 as SNHLY and CDR2 as FYNNEI. V lost 6 bases, J lost 0 bases, and 14 bases stayed unmatched.

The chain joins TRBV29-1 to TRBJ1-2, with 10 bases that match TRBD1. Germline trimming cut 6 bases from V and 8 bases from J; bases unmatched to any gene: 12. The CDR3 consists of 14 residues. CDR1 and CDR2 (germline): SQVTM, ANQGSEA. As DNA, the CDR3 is TGCAGCGTCTCGGGGACAGGGGCGAAGAGGGGCTACACCTTC. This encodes CSVSGTGAKRGYTF.

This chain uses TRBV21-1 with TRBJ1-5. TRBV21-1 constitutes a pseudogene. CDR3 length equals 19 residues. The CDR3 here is CASSKWGGGRMTSNQPQHF. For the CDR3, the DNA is TGTGCCAGCAGCAAATGGGGAGGGGGGCGCATGACCAGCAATCAGCCCCAGCATTTT.

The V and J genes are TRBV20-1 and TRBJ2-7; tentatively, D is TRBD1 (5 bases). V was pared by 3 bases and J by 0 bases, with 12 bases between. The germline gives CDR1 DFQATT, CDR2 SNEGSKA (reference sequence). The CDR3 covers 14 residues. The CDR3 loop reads CSASGRAYSYEQYF. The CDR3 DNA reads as TGCAGTGCTAGTGGCAGGGCCTACTCCTACGAGCAGTACTTC.

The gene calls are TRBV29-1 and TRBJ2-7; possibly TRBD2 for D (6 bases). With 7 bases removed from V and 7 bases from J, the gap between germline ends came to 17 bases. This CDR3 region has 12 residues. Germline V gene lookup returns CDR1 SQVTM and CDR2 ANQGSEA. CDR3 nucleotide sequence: TGCAGCGGACTCCCCCCCGCGGGGGAGCAGTACTTC. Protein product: CSGLPPAGEQYF.

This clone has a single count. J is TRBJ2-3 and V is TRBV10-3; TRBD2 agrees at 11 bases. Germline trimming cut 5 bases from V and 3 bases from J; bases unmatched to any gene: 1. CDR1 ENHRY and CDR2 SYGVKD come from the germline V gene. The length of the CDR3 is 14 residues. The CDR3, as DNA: TGTGCCATCAGTAGGACTAGCGGGACAGATACGCAGTATTTT. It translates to CAISRTSGTDTQYF.

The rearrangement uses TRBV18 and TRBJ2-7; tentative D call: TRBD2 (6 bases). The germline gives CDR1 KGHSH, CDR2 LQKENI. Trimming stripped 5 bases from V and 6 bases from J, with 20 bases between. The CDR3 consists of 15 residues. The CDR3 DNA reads TGTGCCAGCTCATCCACGCAGAAACTCGGGAGCGAGCAGTACTTC. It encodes CASSSTQKLGSEQYF. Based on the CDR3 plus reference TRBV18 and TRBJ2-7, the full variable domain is NAGVMQNPRHLVRRRGQEARLRCSPMKGHSHVYWYRQLPEEGLKFMVYLQKENIIDESGMPKERFSAEFPKEGPSILRIQQVVRGDSAAYFCASSSTQKLGSEQYFGPGTRLTVT.

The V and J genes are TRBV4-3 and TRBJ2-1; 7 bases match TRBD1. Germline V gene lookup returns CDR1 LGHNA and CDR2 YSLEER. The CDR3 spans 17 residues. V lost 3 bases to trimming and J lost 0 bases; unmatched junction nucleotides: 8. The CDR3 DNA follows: TGCGCCAGCAGCCACGCTCTGACAGGGTCCTCCTACAATGAGCAGTTCTTC. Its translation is CASSHALTGSSYNEQFF.

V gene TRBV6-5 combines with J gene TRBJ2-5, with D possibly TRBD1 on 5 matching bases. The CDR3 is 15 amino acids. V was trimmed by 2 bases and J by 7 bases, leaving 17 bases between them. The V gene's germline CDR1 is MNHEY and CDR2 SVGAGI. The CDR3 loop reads CASSYVAGPKATQYF. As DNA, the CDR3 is TGTGCCAGCAGTTACGTTGCAGGGCCGAAAGCGACCCAGTACTTC.

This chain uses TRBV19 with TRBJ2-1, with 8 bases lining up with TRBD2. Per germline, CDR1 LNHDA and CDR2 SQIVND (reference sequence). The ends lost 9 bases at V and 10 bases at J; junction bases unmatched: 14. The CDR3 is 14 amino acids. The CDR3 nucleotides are TGTGCCAGCATCAGCGGGAGACCCGTATACGAGCAGTTCTTC. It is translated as CASISGRPVYEQFF.

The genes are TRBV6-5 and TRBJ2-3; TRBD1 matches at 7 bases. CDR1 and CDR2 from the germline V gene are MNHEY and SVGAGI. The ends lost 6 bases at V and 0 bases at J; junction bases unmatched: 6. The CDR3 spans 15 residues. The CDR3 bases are TGTGCCAGCAGCCTCGACAGGGCGAGCACAGATACGCAGTATTTT. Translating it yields CASSLDRASTDTQYF.

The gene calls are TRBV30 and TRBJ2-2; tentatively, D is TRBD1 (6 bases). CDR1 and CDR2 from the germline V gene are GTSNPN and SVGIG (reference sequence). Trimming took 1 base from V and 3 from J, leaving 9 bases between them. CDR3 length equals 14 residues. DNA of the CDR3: TGTGCCTGGAGTGACAGGGCGGACACCGGGGAGCTGTTTTTT. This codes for CAWSDRADTGELFF. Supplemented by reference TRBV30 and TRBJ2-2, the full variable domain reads SQTIHQWPATLVQPVGSPLSLECTVEGTSNPNLYWYRQAAGRGLQLLFYSVGIGQISSEVPQNLSASRPQDRQFILSSKKLLLSDSGFYLCAWSDRADTGELFFGEGSRLTVL.